A selection of T cell receptor beta chains follows, all from one sample in a study of human T cells and chemical hapten exposure. TCRdb re-called the RACE reads through MiXCR, storing one row per CDR3 protein. The sample holds 70,000 to 75,000 distinct CDR3 sequences, about 32% seen once. The sample in question was whole blood, obtained in connection with sensitization to the hapten diphenylcyclopropenone (DPC). Receptors were obtained from a man aged 35 to 55 with alopecia areata. Some clones in this sample may be carry-over from other donors' samples. Each CDR3 is given with its conserved first and last residue. The D gene is left open where the match is weak. Clone sizes are given selectively: once, few, many, or a class where the clone is expanded.

>TRBJ2-7|TRBV12-3/TRBV12-4|TRBD2|.
TGTGCCAGCAGTTTTGAGCGGGGGTCTTACGAGCAGTACTTC
CASSFERGSYEQYF
>TRBJ1-1|TRBV11-2|.|few
TGTGCCAGCAGCTTAGCCGGCAGGGGAGGTGACACTGAAGCTTTCTTT
CASSLAGRGGDTEAFF
>TRBJ2-3|TRBV12-3/TRBV12-4|TRBD1|few
TGTGCCAGCAGTTGGGACGGACAGGGGGCAGATACGCAGTATTTT
CASSWDGQGADTQYF
>TRBJ2-1|TRBV24-1|TRBD2|.
TGTGCCACCAGTTTTAGCGGGAGGGCCGGTTATGAGCAGTTCTTC
CATSFSGRAGYEQFF
>TRBJ2-1|TRBV9|TRBD2|.
TGTGCCAGCAGCGCCGTGACTAGCAGTCCCAATGAGCAGTTCTTC
CASSAVTSSPNEQFF
>TRBJ2-1|TRBV3-1|TRBD2|.
TGTGCCAGCACCCAAAGGAGTCCTAGCGGGCACAACAATGAGCAGTTCTTC
CASTQRSPSGHNNEQFF
>TRBJ2-5|TRBV12-3/TRBV12-4|TRBD2|.
TGTGCCAGCAGATCCTCCGGGACTAGCGGGAAAGAGACCCAGTACTTC
CASRSSGTSGKETQYF
>TRBJ2-3|TRBV5-4|.|few
TGTGCCAGCACCCCCAGGCCCACAGATACGCAGTATTTT
CASTPRPTDTQYF
>TRBJ2-1|TRBV12-3/TRBV12-4|TRBD2|few
TGTGCCAGCGTTAGCGGGTTGAACAATGAGCAGTTCTTC
CASVSGLNNEQFF
>TRBJ1-1|TRBV7-2|TRBD1|.
TGTGCCAGCAGCTTAGCGGCGTTAGGACAGGGCCTTTTAATGAACACTGAAACTTTCTTT
CASSLAALGQGLLMNTETFF
>TRBJ2-1|TRBV7-2|TRBD1|.
TGTGCCATCATTCTGCCCCCGACAGGGGGGTACAATGAGCAGTTCTTC
CAIILPPTGGYNEQFF
>TRBJ2-5|TRBV20-1|TRBD2|.
TGCAGTGCTAGATTTGCGGGGGAGACCGGGACCCAGTACTTC
CSARFAGETGTQYF
>TRBJ1-3|TRBV28|.|once
TGTGCCAGCAGCCCGTCGGGCAGGGGTGGAAACACCATATATTTT
CASSPSGRGGNTIYF
>TRBJ1-5|TRBV20-1|.|medium-sized
TGCAGTGCTACCCACGCCTGGGGCAATCAGCCCCAGCATTTT
CSATHAWGNQPQHF
>TRBJ2-7|TRBV6-2/TRBV6-3|TRBD2|.
TGTGCCAGCACCTCACGTGCTAGCGGGACCTACGAGCAGTACTTC
CASTSRASGTYEQYF
>TRBJ2-2|TRBV29-1|.|few
TGCAGCGTTGATCGGTCGGGTTGGGGGAACACCGGGGAGTTGTTTTTT
CSVDRSGWGNTGELFF
>TRBJ2-2|TRBV24-1|TRBD1|few
TGTGCCACCAGGGAACAGGGGAGCGGGGAGCTGTTTTTT
CATREQGSGELFF
>TRBJ2-1|TRBV7-6|TRBD2|.
TGTGCCAGCAGCTTAGGTATCTCGACCGGGACTAGCGGGAACGTTGAGCAGTTCTTC
CASSLGISTGTSGNVEQFF
>TRBJ2-3|TRBV18|.|.
TGTGCCAGCTCAACGGAACAGCAAGATACGCAGTATTTT
CASSTEQQDTQYF
>TRBJ2-7|TRBV7-2|.|few
TGTGCCAGCAGGTTAACGGGAAGCTACGAGCAGTACTTC
CASRLTGSYEQYF
>TRBJ2-3|TRBV5-6|TRBD1|.
TGTGCCAGCAGCTCCCGGGACAGGGGTCGACAAGATACGCAGTATTTT
CASSSRDRGRQDTQYF
>TRBJ2-3|TRBV9|.|.
TGTGCCAGCGGGTGGACAGCTGACACAGATACGCAGTATTTT
CASGWTADTDTQYF
>TRBJ2-7|TRBV20-1|TRBD2|few
TGCAGTGCTAAAGACCCCGGGACTAGCGGGTACGAGCAGTACTTC
CSAKDPGTSGYEQYF
>TRBJ2-4|TRBV7-8|TRBD2|.
TGTGCCAGCAGCCCGACTAGCGGGAGTTCCAAAAACATTCAGTACTTC
CASSPTSGSSKNIQYF
>TRBJ2-1|TRBV28|TRBD1|.
TGTGCCAGCAGCGCCTTACAGGGGGCGCCTGGTAATGAGCAGTTCTTC
CASSALQGAPGNEQFF
>TRBJ2-5|TRBV6-6|.|few
TGTGCCAGCAGTCCCAACAGGGTGTCCATGGAGACCCAGTACTTC
CASSPNRVSMETQYF